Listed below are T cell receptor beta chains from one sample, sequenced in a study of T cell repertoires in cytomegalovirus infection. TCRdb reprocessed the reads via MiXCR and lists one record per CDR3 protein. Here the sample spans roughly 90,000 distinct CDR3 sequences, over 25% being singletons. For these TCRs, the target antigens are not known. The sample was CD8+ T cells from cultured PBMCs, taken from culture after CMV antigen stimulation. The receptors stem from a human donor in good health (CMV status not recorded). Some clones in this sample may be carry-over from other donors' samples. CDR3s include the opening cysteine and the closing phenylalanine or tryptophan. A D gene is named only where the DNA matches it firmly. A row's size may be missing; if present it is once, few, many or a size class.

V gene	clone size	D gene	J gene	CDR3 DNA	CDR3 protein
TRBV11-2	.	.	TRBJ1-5	TGTGCCAGCAGCTCTTGGGGCAATCAGCCCCAGCATTTT	CASSSWGNQPQHF
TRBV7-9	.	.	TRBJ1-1	TGTGCCAGCAGCTTAAGTGCGATTCTCAACACTGAAGCTTTCTTT	CASSLSAILNTEAFF
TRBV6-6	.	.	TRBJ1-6	TGTGCCAGCAGTTACTCGCCTTCGGGCGCCGTTGGCTCACCCCTCCACTTT	CASSYSPSGAVGSPLHF
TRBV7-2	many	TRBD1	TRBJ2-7	TGTGCCAGCAGCCTCACCCCCGGGACAGGGGTGGAGGAGCAGTACTTC	CASSLTPGTGVEEQYF
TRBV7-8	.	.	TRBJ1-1	TGTGCCAGCAGCCTCAACATCGTGGGGGGGCGGGGGACTGAAGCTTTCTTT	CASSLNIVGGRGTEAFF
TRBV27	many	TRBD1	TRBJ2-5	TGTGCCAGCAGTGACAGGGGTGAGGAGACCCAGTACTTC	CASSDRGEETQYF
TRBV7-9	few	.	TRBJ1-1	TGTGCCAGCAGCTTAGGGGGCCCTGAAGCTTTCTTT	CASSLGGPEAFF
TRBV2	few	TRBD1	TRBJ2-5	TGTGCCAGCAGGTGGACAGGGGAGTACCAAGAGACCCAGTACTTC	CASRWTGEYQETQYF
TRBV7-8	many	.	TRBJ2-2	TGTGCCAGCAGCCTAGGACAGTACACCGGGGAGCTGTTTTTT	CASSLGQYTGELFF
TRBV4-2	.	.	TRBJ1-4	TGTGCCAGCAGCCGCCCACGACAGTCTAATGAAAAACTGTTTTTT	CASSRPRQSNEKLFF
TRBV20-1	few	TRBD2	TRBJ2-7	TGCAGTGTTAAAATGGCTAGCGGGGGTTCGGAGCAGTACTTC	CSVKMASGGSEQYF
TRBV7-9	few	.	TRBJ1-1	TGTGCCAGCAGCTTAGATTTCGGGGGCACTGAAGCTTTCTTT	CASSLDFGGTEAFF
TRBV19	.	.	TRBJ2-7	TGTGCCAGTAGTATGGGAACGGGAACAGGCTGGGTCTACGAGCAGTACTTC	CASSMGTGTGWVYEQYF
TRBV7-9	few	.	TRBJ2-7	TGTGCCAGCAGCCTATTTAAAGGGGACCGTACCAGTTACGAGCAGTACTTC	CASSLFKGDRTSYEQYF
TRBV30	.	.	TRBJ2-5	TGTGCCTGGAGTGTGGAAAACCAAGAGACCCAGTACTTC	CAWSVENQETQYF
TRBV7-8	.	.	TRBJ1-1	TGTGCCAGCAGCCCCCGAGGGGCGAACACTGAAGCTTTCTTT	CASSPRGANTEAFF
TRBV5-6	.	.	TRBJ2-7	TGTGCCAGCAGCGTCGCGTCGGACGCCTTGGACGAGCAGTACTTC	CASSVASDALDEQYF
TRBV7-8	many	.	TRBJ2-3	TGTGCCAGCAGCTTATTTTGGGCAGGTGGTGGTACAGATACGCAGTATTTT	CASSLFWAGGGTDTQYF
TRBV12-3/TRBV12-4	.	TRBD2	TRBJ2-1	TGTGCCAGCAGTCCCCCCCTAGCGGGGGGGGATGAGCAGTTCTTC	CASSPPLAGGDEQFF
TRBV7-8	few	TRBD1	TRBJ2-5	TGTGCCAGCAGCCCAGGTTTTGGACAGGCCCAAGAGACCCAGTACTTC	CASSPGFGQAQETQYF
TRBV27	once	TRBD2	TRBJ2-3	TGTGCCAGCAGTTTAACTAGCGGGGGCTATACGCAGTATTTT	CASSLTSGGYTQYF
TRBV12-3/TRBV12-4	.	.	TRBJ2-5	TGTGCCAGCAGTTTAGTTAATTGGGGGGCAGAGACCCAGTACTTC	CASSLVNWGAETQYF
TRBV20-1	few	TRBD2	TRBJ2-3	TGCAGTGCCTCCTCCGGGACTACCACAGATACGCAGTATTTT	CSASSGTTTDTQYF
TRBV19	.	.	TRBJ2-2	TGTGCCAGTAGCGACAGTTTTAACACCGGGGAGCTGTTTTTT	CASSDSFNTGELFF
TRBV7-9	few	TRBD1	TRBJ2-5	TGTGCCAGCAGCTTAAGGCCGGGGACAGGCCTAGTATATGAGACCCAGTACTTC	CASSLRPGTGLVYETQYF
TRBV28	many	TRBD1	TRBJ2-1	TGTGCCAGCAGCGACAGGGGGCGGAATGAGCAGTTCTTC	CASSDRGRNEQFF
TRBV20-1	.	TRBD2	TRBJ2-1	TGCAGTGCTATGGGACTAGCGGGGGGAAGCTCCTACAATGAGCAGTTCTTC	CSAMGLAGGSSYNEQFF
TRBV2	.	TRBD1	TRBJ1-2	TGTGCCAGCAGTGGGACAGGGGCAAACTATGGCTACACCTTC	CASSGTGANYGYTF
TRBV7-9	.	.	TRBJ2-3	TGTGCCAGCAGCTCGACATTAACAGATACGCAGTATTTT	CASSSTLTDTQYF
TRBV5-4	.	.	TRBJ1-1	TGTGCCAGCAGCTTTGGAGGGGCGACCACTGAAGCTTTCTTT	CASSFGGATTEAFF
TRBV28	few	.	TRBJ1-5	TGTGCCAGCAGTTTATTAATTAGGAGCAATCAGCCCCAGCATTTT	CASSLLIRSNQPQHF
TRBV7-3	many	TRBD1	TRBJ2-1	TGTGCCAGCAGCAATCCGGGACAGACACGCAATGAGCAGTTCTTC	CASSNPGQTRNEQFF
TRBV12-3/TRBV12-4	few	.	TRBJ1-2	TGTGCCAGCAGTTTAGCGCCGGTCTATGGCTACACCTTC	CASSLAPVYGYTF
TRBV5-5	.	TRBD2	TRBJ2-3	TGTGCCAGCAGCTTGAGTGGGACTAGCGGCACAGATACGCAGTATTTT	CASSLSGTSGTDTQYF
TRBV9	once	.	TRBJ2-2	TGTGCCAGCAGCTCATATTACACCGGGGAGCTGTTTTTT	CASSSYYTGELFF
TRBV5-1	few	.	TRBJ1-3	TGCGCCAGCAGCTCCAGTGGCTCTGGAAACACCATATATTTT	CASSSSGSGNTIYF
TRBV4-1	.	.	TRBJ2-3	TGCGCCAGCAGCCAAGTTATGGGGTTCCCAGATACGCAGTATTTT	CASSQVMGFPDTQYF
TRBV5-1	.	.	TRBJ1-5	TGCGCCAGCAACCTAACAGGGAACCGCAATCAGCCCCAGCATTTT	CASNLTGNRNQPQHF
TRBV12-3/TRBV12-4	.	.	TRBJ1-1	TGTGCCAGCGAGGGAGTGATCACTGAAGCTTTCTTT	CASEGVITEAFF
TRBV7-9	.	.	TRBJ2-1	TGTGCCAGCAGCCAGACAGTCCCGCAGTTCTTC	CASSQTVPQFF
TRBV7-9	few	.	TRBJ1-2	TGTGCCAGCAGCTTTGAGGGGTATGGCTACACCTTC	CASSFEGYGYTF
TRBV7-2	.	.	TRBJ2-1	TGTGCCAGCAGCTTAGGGGCTACCCTACAACTCTTC	CASSLGATLQLF
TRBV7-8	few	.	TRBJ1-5	TGTGCCAGCAGCCCCCAGGCAGGTTGGAGCAATCAGCCCCAGCATTTT	CASSPQAGWSNQPQHF
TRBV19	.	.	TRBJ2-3	TGTGCCAGTAGTAACACAGTGATGGATACGCAGTATTTT	CASSNTVMDTQYF
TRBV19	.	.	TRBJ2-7	TGTGCCAGTAGTGACGGGACTCCGGGCTCCTACGAGCAGTACTTC	CASSDGTPGSYEQYF
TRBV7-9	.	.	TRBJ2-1	TGTGCCAGCAACCTCCCTTCCACAAACAATGAGCAGTTCTTC	CASNLPSTNNEQFF
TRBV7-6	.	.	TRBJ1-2	TGTGCCAGCAGCGAACTGAGGGCCGGTGGCTACACCTTC	CASSELRAGGYTF
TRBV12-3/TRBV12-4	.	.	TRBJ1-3	TGTGCCATGCCAGGGACCAGCTCTGGAAACACCATATATTTT	CAMPGTSSGNTIYF
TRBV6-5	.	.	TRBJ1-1	TGTGCCAGCAGTTCCCGGCCTACTTCCGGGGAAGGAGGCACTGAAGCTTTCTTT	CASSSRPTSGEGGTEAFF
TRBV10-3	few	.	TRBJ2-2	TGTGCCATCAGTGAAAGAGGGGGGGACACCGGGGAGCTGTTTTTT	CAISERGGDTGELFF
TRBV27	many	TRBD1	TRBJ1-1	TGTGCCAGCAGTTTAGACAGGGACGACACTGAAGCTTTCTTT	CASSLDRDDTEAFF
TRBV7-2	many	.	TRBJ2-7	TGTGCCAGCAGCTCACGACTACTCACCTACGAGCAGTACTTC	CASSSRLLTYEQYF
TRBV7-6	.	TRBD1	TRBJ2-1	TGTGCCAGCAGCCCCGGACAGGGTTCGTACAATGAGCAGTTCTTC	CASSPGQGSYNEQFF
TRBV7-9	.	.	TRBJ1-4	TGTGCCAGCAGCTTCGGGGTTGGTGAAAAACTGTTTTTT	CASSFGVGEKLFF
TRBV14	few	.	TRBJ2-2	TGTGCCAGCAGCCAAGTAGCCGGGGAGCTGTTTTTT	CASSQVAGELFF
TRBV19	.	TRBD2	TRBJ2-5	TGTGCCAGTAGTAAACTAGCGGGGGCCTCAGGGACCCAGTACTTC	CASSKLAGASGTQYF
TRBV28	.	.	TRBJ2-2	TGTGCCAGCAGTTTCCCCGGAGGGGGGGCTGGTACCGGGGAGCTGTTTTTT	CASSFPGGGAGTGELFF